This TCR beta chain was observed in a study of T cells after yellow fever vaccination. Overall study findings and caveats: Boosting was followed by the reappearance of most primary-vaccination clones (just under 97% CD4, about 90% CD8). Weaker, the secondary response had a peak occurring faster, on day 5 versus 15.

Using its own MiXCR run on the 5' RACE reads, TCRdb lists one record per CDR3 protein. The table has a few hundred thousand distinct CDR3 sequences, 6.5% to 7.5% seen once. About this clonotype itself: Its antigen is not known.

Germline V gene data show CDR1 as DFQATT and CDR2 as SNEGSKA (reference sequence). The V and J ends lost 2 bases and 8 bases, in that order; junction bases with no gene match: 10. This CDR3 contains 15 residues. The sample consisted of CD4+ T cells sorted from PBMCs, taken on the day of the yellow fever booster vaccination. The sequence derives from a man younger than 45 who received the YFV17D yellow fever vaccine. The chain recombines TRBV20-1 with TRBJ2-1, with TRBD2 identical over 9 bases. The CDR3 coding sequence is TGCAGTGCTAGAAACCCCGGCGGGAGGGGTCATGAGCAGTTCTTC. This codes for CSARNPGGRGHEQFF.